The 23 T cell receptor beta chains below come from one sample, sequenced in a study of blood T cell repertoires in COVID-19. Produced via immunoSEQ multiplex PCR; TCRdb's table is partial and in-frame only. The table includes roughly 200,000 clones, roughly 78% detected once. Material: peripheral blood. The source is a woman of 80 years or more with active or convalescent COVID-19.

The rearrangement links TRBV3-1 (or the pseudogene TRBV3-2) to TRBJ1-5; weak D call: TRBD1 (6 bases). This CDR3 contains 15 residues. V shed 2 bases and J shed 4 bases, with 12 bases lying between them. The germline V gene has CDR1 LGHDT and CDR2 YNNKEL (reference sequence). The DNA of the CDR3 is TGTGCCAGCAGCCAATGGGGGGGGCTTAATCAGCCCCAGCATTTT. Its protein product is CASSQWGGLNQPQHF.

This chain connects TRBV10-3 to TRBJ1-1, with D uncertain. CDR3 length: 15 residues. The V gene lost 4 bases and the J gene lost 0 bases, with 12 bases spanning the gap. Germline V gene lookup returns CDR1 ENHRY and CDR2 SYGVKD. The CDR3 protein is CAISGGVAMNTEAFF. The CDR3 DNA follows: TGTGCCATCAGTGGGGGAGTAGCTATGAACACTGAAGCTTTCTTT.

This rearrangement joins TRBV19 to TRBJ2-3; D possibly corresponds to TRBD1 (6 bases). Looked up from germline, CDR1 is LNHDA and CDR2 is SQIVND (reference sequence). Trimming shortened V by 1 base and J by 3 bases, and 14 bases separated the two germline ends. This CDR3 spans 16 amino acids. The CDR3 DNA reads as TGTGCCAGTAGTATAGGTGGGACACGAAGGACAGATACGCAGTATTTT. Translation: CASSIGGTRRTDTQYF.

This clone was seen a single time. This chain uses TRBV5-1 with TRBJ2-2, with 7 positions matching TRBD2. Unmatched junction bases numbered 10, after V lost 0 bases and J lost 8 bases. Looked up from germline, CDR1 is SGHRS and CDR2 is YFSETQ. This CDR3 is built from 16 residues. DNA for the CDR3: TGCGCCAGCAGCTTGGCCGGAACTAGCGCGGAGGGGGAGCTGTTTTTT. It specifies CASSLAGTSAEGELFF.

This rearrangement joins TRBV11-3 to TRBJ2-2; no clear D gene. Trimming removed 3 bases from V and 2 bases from J, with 4 bases in between. CDR3 length: 13 residues. Germline V gives CDR1 SGHNT, CDR2 YENEEA. CDR3 nucleotide sequence: TGTGCCAGCAGCTTGAGAAACACCGGGGAGCTGTTTTTT. It yields the protein CASSLRNTGELFF.

J is TRBJ2-2 and V is TRBV7-9; D is uncertain. Germline V gives CDR1 SEHNR, CDR2 FQNEAQ (reference sequence). V lost 5 bases, J lost 3 bases, and 10 bases lay in between. This CDR3 contains 14 residues. The CDR3 sequence is CASSVELDTGELFF. The CDR3 DNA reads as TGTGCCAGCAGCGTCGAACTGGACACCGGGGAGCTGTTTTTT.

This chain uses TRBV6-6 with TRBJ1-5; D call uncertain. Trimming pared 0 bases from V and 5 bases from J, leaving 2 bases between. Germline CDR1 is MNHNY and CDR2 is SVGAGI (reference sequence). CDR3 length: 12 amino acids. The DNA for the CDR3 is TGTGCCAGCAGTTACTCCGATCAGCCCCAGCATTTT. It yields the protein CASSYSDQPQHF.

J is TRBJ2-1 and V is TRBV9; TRBD2 aligns across 8 bases. CDR3 length: 15 amino acids. The ends lost 0 bases at V and 5 bases at J; junction bases unmatched: 4. Germline CDR1 is SGDLS and CDR2 is YYNGEE. This chain's CDR3 is CASSVAGGEHNEQFF. In DNA form, the CDR3 reads TGTGCCAGCAGCGTAGCCGGGGGGGAACACAATGAGCAGTTCTTC. The full variable domain, with the rest looked up from reference TRBV9 and TRBJ2-1, is DSGVTQTPKHLITATGQRVTLRCSPRSGDLSVYWYQQSLDQGLQFLIQYYNGEERAKGNILERFSAQQFPDLHSELNLSSLELGDSALYFCASSVAGGEHNEQFFGPGTRLTVL.

The rearrangement uses TRBV28 and TRBJ2-5; 13 bases fit TRBD2. This CDR3 comprises 14 residues. Trimming took 8 bases from V and 7 from J; bases not matched to a gene: 7. From germline, CDR1 is MDHEN and CDR2 SYDVKM. In nucleotides, the CDR3 is TGTGCCAGCGGACTAGCGGGGGCTCTGGCGACCCAGTACTTC. Translation gives CASGLAGALATQYF.

The chain links TRBV7-2 to TRBJ2-1, with 12 bases fitting TRBD2. V was clipped by 6 bases and J by 5 bases; unmatched bases: 11. This CDR3 spans 17 amino acids. Per germline, CDR1 SGHTA and CDR2 FQGNSA. The CDR3 here is CASSLPWTSGVNNEQFF. The CDR3 nucleotides read TGTGCCAGCAGTCTACCCTGGACTAGCGGGGTTAACAATGAGCAGTTCTTC.

This chain connects TRBV30 to TRBJ2-7, with D possibly matching TRBD1 (6 bases). The CDR3 has 12 residues. CDR1 and CDR2 (germline): GTSNPN, SVGIG (reference sequence). V lost 1 base, J lost 3 bases, and 7 bases lay in between. The DNA of the CDR3 is TGTGCCTGGAGTGCAGGGGACTACGAGCAGTACTTC. Encoded protein: CAWSAGDYEQYF.

The chain couples TRBV3-1 (or the pseudogene TRBV3-2) to TRBJ2-7, with D perhaps matching TRBD1 (6 bases). From germline, CDR1 is LGHDT and CDR2 YNNKEL (reference sequence). The CDR3 sequence is 14 residues long. With 3 bases removed from V and 5 bases from J, the gap between germline ends came to 14 bases. This CDR3 is CASSQSWGRNEQYF. The DNA for the CDR3 is TGTGCCAGCAGCCAGTCTTGGGGGCGGAACGAGCAGTACTTC.

This chain connects TRBV5-5 to TRBJ1-6; 10 bases fit TRBD1. The CDR3 contains 15 residues. Trimming took 4 bases from V and 10 from J; bases not matched to a gene: 8. The germline CDR1 and CDR2 sequences are SGHKS and YYEKEE (reference sequence). The CDR3 protein is CASSLEGTGVSPLHF. CDR3 nucleotide sequence: TGTGCCAGCAGCCTAGAGGGGACAGGGGTGTCACCCCTCCACTTT.

The rearrangement joins TRBV3-1 (or the pseudogene TRBV3-2) to TRBJ2-1; the match to TRBD2 covers 7 bases. The V gene end was trimmed by 4 bases and the J gene end by 6 bases; junction bases not matched to a gene: 9. The CDR3 is made up of 15 amino acids. In germline, CDR1 is LGHDT, CDR2 YNNKEL (reference sequence). The CDR3 sequence is CASSPSGGSGNEQFF. The CDR3 nucleotides are TGTGCCAGCAGCCCCTCCGGGGGGTCGGGCAATGAGCAGTTCTTC.

This clone was counted between two and nine times. This rearrangement joins TRBV7-9 to TRBJ1-1, with D perhaps matching TRBD1 (5 bases). From germline, CDR1 is SEHNR and CDR2 FQNEAQ (reference sequence). Trimming took 5 bases from V and 8 from J, leaving 15 bases between them. This CDR3 contains 13 residues. CDR3 residues: CASSMRDGSEAFF. The CDR3 coding sequence is TGTGCCAGCAGCATGCGGGACGGATCAGAAGCTTTCTTT.

The chain recombines TRBV6-1 with TRBJ1-2; D is unresolved. The CDR3 has 14 amino acids. Trimming removed 0 bases from V and 2 bases from J, with 7 bases in between. Germline V CDR1 and CDR2: MNHNS, SASEGT. The CDR3 sequence is CASSEAPGNYGYTF. CDR3 bases: TGTGCCAGCAGTGAAGCGCCAGGCAACTATGGCTACACCTTC.

In DNA form, the CDR3 reads TGTGCCAGCAGCCCACTGCGGGGCGGTAACTATGGCTACACCTTC. Its protein is CASSPLRGGNYGYTF. The chain recombines TRBV5-4 with TRBJ1-2; D may be TRBD1 (5 bases). The germline V gene encodes CDR1 SGHNT and CDR2 YYREEE (reference sequence). The CDR3 has 15 residues. V was shortened by 4 bases and J by 1 base, with 14 bases between the two germline ends.

The gene calls are TRBV19 and TRBJ2-7; unclear D gene. The CDR3 spans 13 residues. The germline gives CDR1 LNHDA, CDR2 SQIVND (reference sequence). Between the trimmed V and J ends, which lost 3 bases and 0 bases, there was a span of 6 bases. Here the CDR3 DNA reads TGTGCCAGTAGTATCAAGAGCTCCTACGAGCAGTACTTC. Translation: CASSIKSSYEQYF. Using reference TRBV19 and TRBJ2-7 for the parts outside the CDR3, the full variable domain is DGGITQSPKYLFRKEGQNVTLSCEQNLNHDAMYWYRQDPGQGLRLIYYSQIVNDFQKGDIAEGYSVSREKKESFPLTVTSAQKNPTAFYLCASSIKSSYEQYFGPGTRLTVT.

This chain uses TRBV9 with TRBJ2-2; TRBD2 matches at 10 bases. J gave up 6 bases and V 2 bases, and 4 bases lay outside the gene matches. This CDR3 region has 15 residues. Germline V gene data show CDR1 as SGDLS and CDR2 as YYNGEE. CDR3 nucleotide sequence: TGTGCCAGCAGCGTCAGCGGGGGGGCCCCCGGGGAGCTGTTTTTT. Its protein product is CASSVSGGAPGELFF.

V gene TRBV10-3 combines with J gene TRBJ1-1; possible D gene TRBD1, 6 bases. V dropped 6 bases and J dropped 0 bases, with 11 bases sitting between them. The CDR3 consists of 14 residues. Germline V gene sequence: CDR1 ENHRY, CDR2 SYGVKD. This CDR3 reads CAISPRGLNTEAFF. The CDR3 nucleotides read TGTGCCATCAGCCCCAGGGGCTTGAACACTGAAGCTTTCTTT.

V is TRBV7-9 and J is TRBJ1-2; D unresolved. V lost 1 base and J lost 5, with 11 bases in between. The length of the CDR3 is 14 residues. Germline V gene sequence: CDR1 SEHNR, CDR2 FQNEAQ (reference sequence). CDR3 amino acids: CASSLENNHYGYTF. For the CDR3, the DNA is TGTGCCAGCAGCTTAGAAAACAACCATTATGGCTACACCTTC.

The chain uses TRBV7-9 and TRBJ2-7; the D gene is possibly TRBD2 (6 bases). V was cut by 5 bases and J by 2 bases, with 13 bases left in between. This CDR3 region has 14 residues. Germline V gives CDR1 SEHNR, CDR2 FQNEAQ (reference sequence). The CDR3 protein is CASSPGVHPYEQYF. In nucleotides, the CDR3 is TGTGCCAGCAGCCCGGGAGTCCACCCCTACGAGCAGTACTTC.

The J gene is TRBJ1-2, the V gene TRBV29-1, with D perhaps TRBD1 (6 bases). Germline V gene lookup returns CDR1 SQVTM and CDR2 ANQGSEA. V was trimmed by 7 bases and J by 4 bases, leaving 16 bases between them. This CDR3 contains 13 residues. CDR3 sequence reads: CSANGGAGYGYTF. CDR3 nucleotides: TGCAGCGCAAACGGGGGGGCGGGCTATGGCTACACCTTC.